Below are 28 T cell receptor beta chains sequenced from a single sample in a study of T cells in Graves' hyperthyroidism and ophthalmopathy. RNA transcripts yielded amplified TCR beta CDR3 regions. Carried out on the TCR CDR3, a first-round RT-PCR used the HTBI primer set. TCRdb ran MiXCR on the multiplex PCR reads and lists one entry per CDR3 protein. The sample shows some 490,000 distinct CDR3 sequences, about 20% of them seen only once. The specimen sequenced was blood. The receptors derive from a woman aged 70-85 years with Graves' ophthalmopathy.

This chain uses TRBV20-1 with TRBJ2-5, with D perhaps given as TRBD1 or TRBD2 (5 bases each). Trimming pared 1 base from V and 3 bases from J, leaving 12 bases between. The CDR3 has 14 amino acids. Germline V gene sequence: CDR1 DFQATT, CDR2 SNEGSKA (reference sequence). In DNA form, the CDR3 reads TGCAGTGCTAGAGTGGGGACCAACAAAGAGACCCAGTACTTC. Residues: CSARVGTNKETQYF.

The V and J genes are TRBV6-2 or TRBV6-3 and TRBJ2-7; 11 bases line up with TRBD1. This CDR3 has 15 amino acids. V lost 10 bases to trimming and J lost 3 bases; unmatched junction nucleotides: 11. Germline CDR1 is MNHEY and CDR2 is SVGEGT. CDR3 DNA sequence: TGTGCCACCTCAAGACCCGGGACAGGGGGCTACGAGCAGTACTTC. Protein sequence: CATSRPGTGGYEQYF.

V gene TRBV10-3 combines with J gene TRBJ1-5; D gene uncertain. The ends were cut back, 2 bases at V and 5 bases at J, with 10 bases in the middle. CDR3 size: 14 residues. Germline assignment: CDR1 ENHRY and CDR2 SYGVKD. The CDR3 DNA reads as TGTGCCATCAGTGAGGGGCGTAGGGATCAGCCCCAGCATTTT. It encodes CAISEGRRDQPQHF.

The V and J genes are TRBV6-5 and TRBJ1-5, with D unresolved. Trimming stripped 4 bases from V and 0 bases from J, with 10 bases between. From germline, CDR1 is MNHEY and CDR2 SVGAGI. CDR3 size: 15 residues. The CDR3 protein is CASSSAVYSNQPQHF. CDR3 nucleotide sequence: TGTGCCAGCAGTTCGGCGGTCTATAGCAATCAGCCCCAGCATTTT.

This clonotype was found a few times. The V and J genes are TRBV10-3 and TRBJ2-3; 8 bases are a match to TRBD1. CDR1 ENHRY and CDR2 SYGVKD come from the germline V gene. The CDR3 contains 15 residues. J lost 0 bases, V lost 3 bases, and 2 bases had no gene match. As DNA, the CDR3 is TGTGCCATCAGTGACAGGACAGGGAGCACAGATACGCAGTATTTT. This codes for CAISDRTGSTDTQYF.

The chain uses TRBV10-3 and TRBJ2-3; D gene ambiguous. The CDR3 length is 12 residues. Per the germline V gene, CDR1 is ENHRY and CDR2 is SYGVKD. Between the trimmed V and J ends, which lost 2 bases and 4 bases, there was a span of 4 bases. This CDR3 reads CAISEGPDTQYF. As DNA, the CDR3 is TGTGCCATCAGTGAGGGGCCAGATACGCAGTATTTT.

The chain is built from TRBV3-1 and TRBJ2-1; the match to TRBD1 covers 9 bases. Per the germline V gene, CDR1 is LGHDT and CDR2 is YNNKEL (reference sequence). After removal of 1 base from V and 5 bases from J, the junction contained 6 bases not matched to a gene. CDR3 length: 16 amino acids. The CDR3 here is CASSQGGQGKNNEQFF. CDR3 bases: TGTGCCAGCAGCCAAGGGGGACAGGGCAAAAACAATGAGCAGTTCTTC.

This clonotype was picked up a small number of times. The J gene is TRBJ2-2, the V gene TRBV20-1; D is unclear. CDR3 length equals 13 residues. Germline V gives CDR1 DFQATT, CDR2 SNEGSKA (reference sequence). Trimming cost V 5 bases and J 2 bases, with 9 bases left between them. The CDR3 sequence: CSAPDPNTGELFF. Written as DNA, the CDR3 is TGCAGTGCTCCGGACCCTAACACCGGGGAGCTGTTTTTT.

This chain uses TRBV20-1 with TRBJ1-2; D gene unclear. The ends were cut back, 4 bases at V and 0 bases at J, with 6 bases in the middle. This CDR3 contains 12 residues. Germline CDR1 and CDR2: DFQATT and SNEGSKA (reference sequence). The chain's CDR3 is CSANTANYGYTF. CDR3 coding DNA: TGCAGTGCTAACACGGCTAACTATGGCTACACCTTC.

The genes are TRBV20-1 and TRBJ2-7; TRBD2 matches at 10 bases. The CDR3 is made up of 14 amino acids. Germline trimming cut 6 bases from V and 5 bases from J; bases unmatched to any gene: 10. Germline lookup yields CDR1 DFQATT and CDR2 SNEGSKA (reference sequence). The CDR3 reads CSAPASGRGHEQYF. CDR3 DNA sequence: TGCAGTGCCCCGGCGAGCGGGAGGGGGCACGAGCAGTACTTC.

There are a few counts of this clonotype. The CDR3, as DNA: TGTGCCAGCAGTCCAAATCAGGGAGTTAATTCACCCCTCCACTTT. It translates to CASSPNQGVNSPLHF. The chain recombines TRBV6-1 with TRBJ1-6; a weak D match, TRBD1 (5 bases). CDR1 is MNHNS and CDR2 is SASEGT in the germline V gene. The V and J ends lost 5 bases and 6 bases respectively, with 14 bases between them. The CDR3 runs 15 residues.

The rearrangement links TRBV19 to TRBJ2-3; a possible D gene is TRBD1 (7 bases). This CDR3 has 13 amino acids. Trimming stripped 6 bases from V and 6 bases from J, with 13 bases between. The V gene's germline CDR1 is LNHDA and CDR2 SQIVND (reference sequence). The CDR3 coding sequence is TGTGCCAGTAGCCAGGGGGGCGGTGATACGCAGTATTTT. This sequence encodes CASSQGGGDTQYF. The whole variable domain, filled in from reference TRBV19 and TRBJ2-3, reads DGGITQSPKYLFRKEGQNVTLSCEQNLNHDAMYWYRQDPGQGLRLIYYSQIVNDFQKGDIAEGYSVSREKKESFPLTVTSAQKNPTAFYLCASSQGGGDTQYFGPGTRLTVL.

V usage is TRBV6-2 or TRBV6-3 and J usage is TRBJ2-1; 8 nucleotides align to TRBD2. Trimming cost V 7 bases and J 0 bases; bases outside gene matches: 8. The CDR3 covers 16 residues. Looked up from germline, CDR1 is MNHEY and CDR2 is SVGEGT. The CDR3 bases are TGTGCCAGCAACCACCTACTAGCGGACTCCTACAATGAGCAGTTCTTC. This encodes CASNHLLADSYNEQFF.

The chain has TRBV20-1 and TRBJ2-3, with D possibly matching TRBD2 (5 bases). Trimming removed 0 bases at V and 0 bases at J, with 13 bases between. Germline CDR1 DFQATT, CDR2 SNEGSKA (reference sequence). This CDR3 region has 16 residues. In DNA, the CDR3 is TGCAGTGCTAGAGATCCGGACTCCGCTAGCACAGATACGCAGTATTTT. Its protein product is CSARDPDSASTDTQYF.

With respect to this clonotype: This may stem from a read error, because a much larger clone lies one nucleotide away. The chain carries TRBV12-3 or TRBV12-4 and TRBJ2-5; D is uncertain. The DNA matches TRBJ2-1 better at its end, which makes the J call doubtful. This CDR3 has 22 residues. The CDR3 loop reads CASNGRRKDLPQSTLNYNDQFF. The CDR3 DNA reads as TGTGCCAGCAACGGCAGGAGAAAAGACCTACCCCAAAGTACCCTTAACTACAATGACCAGTTCTTC.

This clonotype was recorded at least ten times. The chain couples TRBV3-1 to TRBJ1-1; D is uncertain. This CDR3 comprises 14 residues. Deletions cut 1 base from V and 1 base from J, with 7 bases between. Germline V lookup: CDR1 LGHDT, CDR2 YNNKEL (reference sequence). Here the CDR3 reads CASSQGQSNTEAFF. The CDR3, as DNA: TGTGCCAGCAGCCAAGGCCAGTCGAACACTGAAGCTTTCTTT. The full variable domain, its missing parts supplied by reference TRBV3-1 and TRBJ1-1, is DTAVSQTPKYLVTQMGNDKSIKCEQNLGHDTMYWYKQDSKKFLKIMFSYNNKELIINETVPNRFSPKSPDKAHLNLHINSLELGDSAVYFCASSQGQSNTEAFFGQGTRLTVV.

This clonotype was counted ten times or more. The chain uses TRBV12-3 or TRBV12-4 and TRBJ2-2; D remains unclear. Trimming took off 3 bases at V and 2 bases at J, with 10 bases between the two ends. This CDR3 spans 15 amino acids. CDR3 sequence: CASSFWGSNTGELFF. The DNA for the CDR3 is TGTGCCAGCAGTTTCTGGGGATCCAACACCGGGGAGCTGTTTTTT.

Of note for this clonotype: A much larger clone lies a single base off, so this may be a read error. The genes are TRBV30 and TRBJ1-1; the D gene is possibly TRBD1 (6 bases). V dropped 4 bases and J dropped 4 bases, with 19 bases sitting between them. CDR1 is GTSNPN, CDR2 SVGIG, per germline (reference sequence). This CDR3 is built from 15 residues. The DNA for the CDR3 is TGTGCCTGGAACCCCGGGACAACTAGACCCACTGAAGCTTTCTTT. It encodes CAWNPGTTRPTEAFF.

CDR3 in amino acids: CASSLSAERSGNTIYF. CDR3 DNA sequence: TGCGCCAGCAGCTTGAGTGCAGAGCGATCTGGAAACACCATATATTTT. The chain couples TRBV5-1 to TRBJ1-3; D is ambiguous. V lost 1 base to trimming and J lost 1 base, with 12 bases between them. CDR1 and CDR2 from the germline V gene are SGHRS and YFSETQ. The CDR3 spans 16 residues.

The gene calls are TRBV6-1 and TRBJ1-3, with D possibly TRBD1 on 6 matching bases. V lost 1 base and J lost 5, with 9 bases in between. CDR3 length: 14 residues. Germline-derived CDR1 and CDR2 are MNHNS and SASEGT. CDR3 sequence (DNA): TGTGCCAGCAGTGAAGTTGGACAGCGAAACACCATATATTTT. Translation gives CASSEVGQRNTIYF.

This clonotype was seen a handful of times. This sequence joins TRBV7-2 and TRBJ2-1; D uncertain. Trimming removed 2 bases at V and 0 bases at J, with 8 bases between. The CDR3 length is 15 residues. CDR1 SGHTA and CDR2 FQGNSA come from the germline V gene. CDR3 nucleotides: TGTGCCAGCAGCTTACAGAGTACCTCCTACAATGAGCAGTTCTTC. As protein: CASSLQSTSYNEQFF.

The chain links TRBV11-1 to TRBJ2-2; D might be TRBD2 (5 bases). The V and J ends lost 5 bases and 4 bases respectively, with 14 bases between them. The CDR3 loop spans 15 amino acids. The germline V gene encodes CDR1 SGHAT and CDR2 FQDESV (reference sequence). CDR3 sequence (DNA): TGTGCCAGCAGCCCGGCGAGGGCCGCCACCGGGGAGCTGTTTTTT. Amino acid sequence: CASSPARAATGELFF.

This clonotype was counted only a few times. This chain's CDR3 is CASRARQGPNTEAFF. Written as DNA, the CDR3 is TGCGCCAGCCGTGCCCGACAGGGCCCGAACACTGAAGCTTTCTTT. This chain connects TRBV10-1 to TRBJ1-1; 7 bases line up with TRBD1. Looked up from germline, CDR1 is WNHNN and CDR2 is SYGVQD (reference sequence). With V trimmed by 8 bases and J by 1 base, 10 bases remained unmatched. This CDR3 contains 15 residues.

The chain joins TRBV11-2 to TRBJ2-7; 8 bases are shared with TRBD1. V lost 1 base to trimming and J lost 3 bases; unmatched junction nucleotides: 5. The CDR3 covers 15 residues. The germline CDR1 and CDR2 sequences are SGHAT and FQNNGV. The CDR3, as DNA: TGTGCCAGCAGCTTAGTTTGGACAGGGAACTACGAGCAGTACTTC. Its protein product is CASSLVWTGNYEQYF.

This clonotype was detected a few times. This chain links TRBV19 with TRBJ2-1; D is undetermined. This CDR3 is 17 amino acids long. Germline V lookup: CDR1 LNHDA, CDR2 SQIVND (reference sequence). Trimming shortened V by 1 base and J by 0 bases, and 13 bases separated the two germline ends. The CDR3 loop reads CASSIGVTTSSYNEQFF. DNA of the CDR3: TGTGCCAGTAGTATAGGGGTGACGACGAGCTCCTACAATGAGCAGTTCTTC.

This clonotype was recorded at least ten times. This chain links TRBV11-2 with TRBJ2-3, with D possibly TRBD2 on 5 matching bases. Germline V gene sequence: CDR1 SGHAT, CDR2 FQNNGV. Trimming shortened V by 6 bases and J by 0 bases, and 19 bases separated the two germline ends. The CDR3 loop spans 17 amino acids. The CDR3 DNA is TGTGCCAGCAGTCGAATGGGAGCGGCGTCTAGCACAGATACGCAGTATTTT. It codes for CASSRMGAASSTDTQYF.

This clonotype was recorded many times. The V and J genes are TRBV2 and TRBJ2-7; 7 bases line up with TRBD1. CDR1 is SNHLY and CDR2 is FYNNEI in the germline V gene. The CDR3 runs to 14 residues. V shed 5 bases and J 6 bases; nucleotides not matched to a gene: 10. The DNA of the CDR3 is TGTGCCAGCAGTAAACCCCGGGACAGCGCCGAGCAGTACTTC. Protein: CASSKPRDSAEQYF.

This clonotype appeared once. The gene calls are TRBV5-6 and TRBJ1-2; possible D gene TRBD1, 5 bases. Germline CDR1 and CDR2: SGHDT and YYEEEE. This CDR3 has 14 residues. Trimming shortened V by 2 bases and J by 7 bases, and 15 bases separated the two germline ends. The CDR3 loop reads CASSFTVVGTGYTF. The CDR3 DNA is TGTGCCAGCAGCTTCACGGTGGTAGGGACTGGCTACACCTTC.